This T cell receptor beta chain was obtained from a study of molecular identifiers for immune sequencing clone quantification. TCRdb re-called the PCR reads with MiXCR, one entry per CDR3 protein. The sample holds about half a million distinct CDR3 sequences, less than 30% seen once. This CDR3 is 16 amino acids long. Per the germline V gene, CDR1 is DFQATT and CDR2 is SNEGSKA (reference sequence). V lost 0 bases and J lost 3; bases outside the gene matches: 2. This clonotype was detected many times. No antigen is known for it. Study-wide results and caveats: Whereas naive cells kept under 1% of molecules in clones above 20 RNA copies, such clones held over 97% in effectors.

The chain joins TRBV20-1 to TRBJ2-3, with 14 bases identical to TRBD2. The source of this sequence is a human donor in good health. Some libraries in this study had Jurkat cell RNA spiked in. Sequencing was performed on naive CD8+ T cells from blood, with Jurkat cell RNA spiked in. Regarding subset: FACS-sorted CD8+CD4-CCR7+CD45RA+ naive T cells. DNA for the CDR3: TGCAGTGCTAGAGATTGGACTAGCGGGAGGACAGATACGCAGTATTTT. Translated, it gives CSARDWTSGRTDTQYF.